The clone carrying this TCR beta chain was recorded many times. Its specificity is not known. It was RNA transcripts that yielded the amplified TCR beta CDR3 regions. During a first-round RT-PCR of the TCR CDR3, the HTBI primer set was used. TCRdb independently ran MiXCR on the multiplex PCR reads; one entry per CDR3 protein. The data hold 300,000 to 450,000 distinct CDR3 sequences, with less than 15% observed a single time. This sample is drawn from a study of T cells in Graves' hyperthyroidism and ophthalmopathy. Study observations and caveats: Before onset, ophthalmopathy was predicted by the model a median about six months earlier.

There are 17 residues in the CDR3. Germline CDR1 and CDR2: KGHSH and LQKENI. With 1 base clipped from V and 4 bases from J, the junction kept 8 bases outside the gene matches. This sequence was found in a man younger than 40 with Graves' hyperthyroidism that later progressed to Graves' ophthalmopathy. The sample comprised blood. The rearrangement links TRBV18 to TRBJ1-1, with 11 bases aligning to TRBD1. The CDR3, as DNA: TGTGCCAGCTCACCACGCGGGACAGGGGGGATTAGCACTGAAGCTTTCTTT. Amino acids: CASSPRGTGGISTEAFF.